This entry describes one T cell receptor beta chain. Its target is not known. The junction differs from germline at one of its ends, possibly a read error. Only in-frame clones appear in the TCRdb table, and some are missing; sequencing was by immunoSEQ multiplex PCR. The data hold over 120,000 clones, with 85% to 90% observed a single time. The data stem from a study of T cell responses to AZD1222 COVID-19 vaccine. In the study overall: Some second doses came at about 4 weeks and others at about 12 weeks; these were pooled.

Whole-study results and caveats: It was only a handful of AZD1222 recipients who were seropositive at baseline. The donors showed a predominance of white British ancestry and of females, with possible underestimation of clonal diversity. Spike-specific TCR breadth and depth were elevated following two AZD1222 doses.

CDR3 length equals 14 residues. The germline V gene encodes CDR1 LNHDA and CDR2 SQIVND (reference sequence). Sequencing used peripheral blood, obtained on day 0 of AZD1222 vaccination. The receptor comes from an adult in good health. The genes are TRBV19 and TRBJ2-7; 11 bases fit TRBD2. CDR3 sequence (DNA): TGTGCCAGTAGTCCCGGGACTAGCGGAGCCGCGGAGGACTTC. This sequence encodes CASSPGTSGAAEDF.